This T cell receptor beta chain stems from a study of OX40 agonist ivuxolimab in advanced cancers. Study background: Patients in dose escalation had liver, melanoma, kidney or head and neck cancers.

The data were produced by immunoSEQ multiplex PCR, yet TCRdb's version contains in-frame clones alone and is incomplete. The sample contains about 33,000 clones, approximately 90% of which appear only once. As to this clone: Its antigen is as yet unknown.

General observations from the study: Among the lowest peripheral clonal expansion occurred in 0.1-3.0 mg/kg partial responders.

The sampling schedule covered blood at baseline, cycle 4 day 1, and cycle 7 day 1. This TCR was recovered from an adult with an advanced solid tumor such as melanoma, head and neck, liver or kidney cancer. Specimen: CD4+ or CD8+ T cells sorted from blood, collected in a trial of the OX40 agonist ivuxolimab.

The CDR3 sequence: CSVEKGRYEQYF. The CDR3 region has the DNA TGCAGCGTTGAAAAGGGGAGGTACGAGCAGTACTTC. The chain uses TRBV29-1 and TRBJ2-7; TRBD2 might be the D (6 bases). The CDR3 extends over 12 amino acids. V lost 2 bases, J lost 4 bases, and 9 bases lay in between. The germline CDR1 and CDR2 sequences are SQVTM and ANQGSEA.